Following are 17 T cell receptor beta chains from one sample sequenced in a study of T cell repertoires in cytomegalovirus infection. One entry per CDR3 protein, called by TCRdb with MiXCR from the reads. This table holds over 300,000 distinct CDR3 sequences, over 7.5% found once. Sample: PBMCs. The receptors here all came from a human donor in good health (CMV status not recorded). Some clones in this sample may be carry-over from other donors' samples.

V gene TRBV2 combines with J gene TRBJ2-1; 7 bases are a match to TRBD1. With 7 bases clipped from V and 6 bases from J, the junction kept 9 bases outside the gene matches. The length of the CDR3 is 14 residues. CDR1 is SNHLY and CDR2 is FYNNEI in the germline V gene. The CDR3 DNA sequence: TGTGCCAGCACCTCCGGGACAGTTGGCAATGAGCAGTTCTTC. Amino acids: CASTSGTVGNEQFF.

This clonotype was seen at least ten times. The chain employs TRBV11-2 and TRBJ2-2, with 11 bases aligning to TRBD2. The CDR3 totals 16 residues. Germline values: CDR1 SGHAT, CDR2 FQNNGV. J gave up 1 base and V 7 bases, and 5 bases lay outside the gene matches. The CDR3 DNA follows: TGTGCCAGCACCACTAGCGGGAGAGTGAACACCGGGGAGCTGTTTTTT. This translates into CASTTSGRVNTGELFF.

This clonotype was counted at least ten times. V gene TRBV6-2 or TRBV6-3 combines with J gene TRBJ2-2, with TRBD1 identical over 7 bases. The V segment lost 10 bases and the J segment 4 bases; nucleotides outside the gene matches: 12. The CDR3 runs to 15 residues. Germline V gene sequence: CDR1 MNHEY, CDR2 SVGEGT. The CDR3 sequence: CATRPATGSTGELFF. For the CDR3, the DNA is TGTGCCACTCGCCCCGCGACAGGGAGCACCGGGGAGCTGTTTTTT.

The genes are TRBV6-6 and TRBJ1-5; D is possibly TRBD1 (6 bases). CDR1 and CDR2 from the germline V gene are MNHNY and SVGAGI (reference sequence). V dropped 6 bases and J dropped 1 base, with 13 bases sitting between them. The CDR3 loop spans 15 amino acids. The CDR3 here is CASRRAGVSNQPQHF. DNA for the CDR3: TGTGCCAGCAGGAGGGCAGGGGTGAGCAATCAGCCCCAGCATTTT.

Ten or more counts support this clonotype. V is TRBV28 and J is TRBJ2-3, with D possibly being TRBD2 (5 bases). The CDR3 has 13 residues. Germline loops: CDR1 MDHEN, CDR2 SYDVKM. Trimming cost V 4 bases and J 3 bases, with 8 bases left between them. The CDR3 sequence is CASSWTGTDTQYF. CDR3 nucleotide sequence: TGTGCCAGCAGTTGGACGGGGACAGATACGCAGTATTTT.

This clonotype was found many times. This sequence joins TRBV6-5 and TRBJ1-3, with 7 bases that match TRBD1. The V segment lost 5 bases and the J segment 7 bases; nucleotides outside the gene matches: 8. From germline, CDR1 is MNHEY and CDR2 SVGAGI. The CDR3 loop spans 14 amino acids. The CDR3 DNA is TGTGCCAGCAGTCTCAGGGGGGCGGGGAACACCATATATTTT. Residues: CASSLRGAGNTIYF.

The V and J genes are TRBV4-2 and TRBJ2-3; weak D call: TRBD2 (6 bases). V lost 0 bases and J 2 bases, leaving 18 bases between the germline ends. From germline, CDR1 is LGHNA and CDR2 YNFKEQ. The CDR3 runs to 18 residues. As DNA, the CDR3 is TGTGCCAGCAGCCAAGATTCCGGCGGGATACCCCCCACAGATACGCAGTATTTT. This translates into CASSQDSGGIPPTDTQYF.

The chain joins TRBV4-3 to TRBJ1-5; the D gene is possibly TRBD1 (5 bases). Germline CDR1 and CDR2: LGHNA and YSLEER. This CDR3 region has 14 residues. Trimming removed 3 bases from V and 7 bases from J, with 13 bases in between. CDR3 sequence (DNA): TGCGCCAGCAGCCAGCGGAGGGGCGCGCAGCCCCAGCATTTT. Its protein product is CASSQRRGAQPQHF.

This clonotype was detected ten times or more. J is TRBJ2-3 and V is TRBV7-2, with 9 bases aligning to TRBD2. V gave up 0 bases and J gave up 5 bases; unmatched junction bases: 3. CDR1 is SGHTA and CDR2 is FQGNSA in the germline V gene. This CDR3 contains 15 residues. CDR3 sequence (DNA): TGTGCCAGCAGCTTAGCTAGCGGGAGATTAGATACGCAGTATTTT. Translating it yields CASSLASGRLDTQYF.

This clonotype was detected ten times or more. The gene calls are TRBV7-2 and TRBJ1-1; weak D call: TRBD1 (6 bases). V was pared by 2 bases and J by 10 bases, with 14 bases between. The CDR3 has 13 amino acids. Germline lookup yields CDR1 SGHTA and CDR2 FQGNSA. As DNA, the CDR3 is TGTGCCAGCAGCTTAACGGGACAAACGGGAGCTTTCTTT. Amino acids: CASSLTGQTGAFF.

This clonotype was detected ten times or more. The chain couples TRBV5-4 to TRBJ2-2, with TRBD2 matching 14 bases. V shed 4 bases, J shed 0 bases, and the junction held 2 bases outside the gene matches. The germline V gene has CDR1 SGHNT and CDR2 YYREEE (reference sequence). CDR3 length: 17 residues. This CDR3 is CASSLGLAGANTGELFF. The CDR3 nucleotides are TGTGCCAGCAGCCTGGGACTAGCGGGGGCGAACACCGGGGAGCTGTTTTTT.

The table lists this clonotype with many counts. V is TRBV19 and J is TRBJ1-1; TRBD1 matches at 9 bases. The CDR3 has 13 amino acids. Per germline, CDR1 LNHDA and CDR2 SQIVND (reference sequence). The ends lost 6 bases at V and 4 bases at J; junction bases unmatched: 3. The CDR3 spells CASSGQGFTEAFF. The CDR3 DNA reads TGTGCCAGTAGCGGACAGGGGTTCACTGAAGCTTTCTTT.

This clonotype was seen repeatedly, ten times or more. The V gene is TRBV7-8, the J gene TRBJ1-1; 7 nucleotides match TRBD1. J was trimmed by 5 bases and V by 4 bases; bases with no gene match: 10. The CDR3 is 15 residues long. Germline loops: CDR1 SGHVS, CDR2 FQNEAQ. CDR3 coding DNA: TGTGCCAGCAGCTCCACTACCGACAGGGCTACTGAAGCTTTCTTT. This translates into CASSSTTDRATEAFF. Filled out from reference TRBV7-8 and TRBJ1-1, the complete variable domain reads GAGVSQSPRYKVAKRGQDVALRCDPISGHVSLFWYQQALGQGPEFLTYFQNEAQLDKSGLPSDRFFAERPEGSVSTLKIQRTQQEDSAVYLCASSSTTDRATEAFFGQGTRLTVV.

This clonotype was found a few times. This chain links TRBV10-3 with TRBJ1-6; D is possibly TRBD1 (6 bases). Trimming took 6 bases from V and 6 from J, leaving 15 bases between them. CDR3 length: 15 amino acids. The germline V gene has CDR1 ENHRY and CDR2 SYGVKD. The CDR3 DNA reads TGTGCCATCAGGGAGGACAGTAGTTCTAATTCACCCCTCCACTTT. Translating it yields CAIREDSSSNSPLHF.

This clonotype was detected only a few times. The gene calls are TRBV6-2 or TRBV6-3 and TRBJ1-5; D might be TRBD1 (5 bases). V shed 7 bases and J shed 6 bases, with 19 bases lying between them. There are 15 residues in the CDR3. The germline V gene encodes CDR1 MNHEY and CDR2 SVGEGT. The chain's CDR3 is CASTSSGAVGQPQHF. The CDR3 DNA reads as TGTGCCAGCACTTCTAGTGGGGCGGTGGGTCAGCCCCAGCATTTT.

This clonotype has ten or more counts. The chain couples TRBV7-2 to TRBJ1-4; tentative D call: TRBD1 (5 bases). V was pared by 2 bases and J by 0 bases, with 10 bases between. Germline-derived CDR1 and CDR2 are SGHTA and FQGNSA. The CDR3 runs 16 residues. CDR3 in DNA: TGTGCCAGCAGCTTACTAGGACATACAACTAATGAAAAACTGTTTTTT. It yields the protein CASSLLGHTTNEKLFF. Full variable domain (missing parts from reference TRBV7-2 and TRBJ1-4): GAGVSQSPSNKVTEKGKDVELRCDPISGHTALYWYRQSLGQGLEFLIYFQGNSAPDKSGLPSDRFSAERTGGSVSTLTIQRTQQEDSAVYLCASSLLGHTTNEKLFFGSGTQLSVL.

This clonotype appeared many times. The V call is TRBV7-6, the J call TRBJ2-7; D is undetermined. Germline V lookup: CDR1 SGHVS, CDR2 FNYEAQ. CDR3 length: 16 residues. V shed 5 bases and J shed 2 bases, with 19 bases lying between them. The CDR3 protein is CASSPQLGRLAYEQYF. As DNA, the CDR3 is TGTGCCAGCAGCCCCCAGTTGGGTAGGCTAGCCTACGAGCAGTACTTC.